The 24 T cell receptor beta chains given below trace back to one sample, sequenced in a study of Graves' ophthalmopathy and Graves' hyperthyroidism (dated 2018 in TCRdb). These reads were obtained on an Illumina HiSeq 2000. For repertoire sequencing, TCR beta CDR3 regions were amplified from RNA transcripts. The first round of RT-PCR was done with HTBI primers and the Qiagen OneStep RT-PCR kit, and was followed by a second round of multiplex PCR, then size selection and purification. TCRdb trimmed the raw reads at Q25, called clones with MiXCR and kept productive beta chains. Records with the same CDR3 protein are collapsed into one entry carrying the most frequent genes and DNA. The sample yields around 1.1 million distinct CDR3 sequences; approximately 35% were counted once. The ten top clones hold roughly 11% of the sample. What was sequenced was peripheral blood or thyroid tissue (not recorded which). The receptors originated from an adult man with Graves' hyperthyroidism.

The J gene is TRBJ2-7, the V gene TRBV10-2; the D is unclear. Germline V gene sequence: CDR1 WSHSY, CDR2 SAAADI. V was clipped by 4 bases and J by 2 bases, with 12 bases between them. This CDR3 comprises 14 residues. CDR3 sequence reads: CASSAGSRTYEQYF. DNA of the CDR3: TGCGCCAGCAGTGCCGGATCCAGGACCTACGAGCAGTACTTC.

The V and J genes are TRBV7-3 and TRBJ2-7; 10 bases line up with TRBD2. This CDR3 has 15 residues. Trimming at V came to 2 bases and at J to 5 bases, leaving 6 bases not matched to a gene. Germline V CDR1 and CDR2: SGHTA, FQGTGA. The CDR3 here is CASSLEGTSANEQYF. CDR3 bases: TGTGCCAGCAGCTTAGAGGGGACTAGCGCCAACGAGCAGTACTTC.

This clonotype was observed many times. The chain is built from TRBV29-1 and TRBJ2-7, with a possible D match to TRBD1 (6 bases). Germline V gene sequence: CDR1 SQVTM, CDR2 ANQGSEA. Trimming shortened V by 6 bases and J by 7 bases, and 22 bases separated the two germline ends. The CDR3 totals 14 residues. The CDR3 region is CSVGAWGRIPEQYF. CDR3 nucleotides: TGCAGCGTGGGGGCGTGGGGCCGCATACCGGAGCAGTACTTC.

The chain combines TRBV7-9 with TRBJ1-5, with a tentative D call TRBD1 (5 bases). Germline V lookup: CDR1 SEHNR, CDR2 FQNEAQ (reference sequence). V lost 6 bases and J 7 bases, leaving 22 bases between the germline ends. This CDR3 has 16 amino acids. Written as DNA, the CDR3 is TGTGCCAGCAGTTTGCCCCGGTCGGGGGTTAGGCAGCCCCAGCATTTT. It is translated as CASSLPRSGVRQPQHF.

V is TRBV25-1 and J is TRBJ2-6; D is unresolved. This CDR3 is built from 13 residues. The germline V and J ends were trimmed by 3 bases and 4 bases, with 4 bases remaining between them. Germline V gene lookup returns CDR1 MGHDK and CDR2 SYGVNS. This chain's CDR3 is CASSDRGANVLTF. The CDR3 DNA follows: TGTGCCAGCAGTGATAGGGGGGCCAACGTCCTGACTTTC.

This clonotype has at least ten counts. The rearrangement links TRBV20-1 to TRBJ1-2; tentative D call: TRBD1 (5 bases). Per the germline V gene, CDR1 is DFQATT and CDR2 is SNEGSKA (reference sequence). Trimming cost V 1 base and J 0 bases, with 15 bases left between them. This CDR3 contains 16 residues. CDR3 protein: CSARVLWDGANYGYTF. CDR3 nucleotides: TGCAGTGCTAGAGTTCTATGGGACGGAGCTAACTATGGCTACACCTTC.

This CDR3 reads CASSLAGGKLFF. The CDR3 nucleotides read TGTGCCAGCAGCTTAGCGGGTGGAAAACTGTTTTTT. The chain employs TRBV11-2 and TRBJ1-4, with unresolved D. The V and J ends lost 1 base and 10 bases respectively, with 7 bases between them. Germline loops: CDR1 SGHAT, CDR2 FQNNGV. The CDR3 spans 12 residues.

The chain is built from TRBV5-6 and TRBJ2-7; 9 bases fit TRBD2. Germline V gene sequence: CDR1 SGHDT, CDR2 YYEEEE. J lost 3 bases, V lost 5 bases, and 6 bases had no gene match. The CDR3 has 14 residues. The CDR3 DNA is TGTGCCAGCAGTACTATTAGCGGGAGCTACGAGCAGTACTTC. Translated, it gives CASSTISGSYEQYF.

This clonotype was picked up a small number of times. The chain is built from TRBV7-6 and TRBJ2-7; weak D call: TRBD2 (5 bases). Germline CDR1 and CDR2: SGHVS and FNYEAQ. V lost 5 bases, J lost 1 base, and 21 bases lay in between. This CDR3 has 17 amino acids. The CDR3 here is CASSASRDSESSYEQYF. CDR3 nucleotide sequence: TGTGCCAGCAGCGCCAGTCGGGATAGCGAGTCGTCCTACGAGCAGTACTTC.

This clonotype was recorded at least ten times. In DNA form, the CDR3 reads TGCGCCAGCAGCTTGGTGGAGGGCGCTGAAGCTTTCTTT. It codes for CASSLVEGAEAFF. This chain connects TRBV5-1 to TRBJ1-1; the D is unclear. This CDR3 is 13 amino acids long. V was shortened by 0 bases and J by 6 bases, with 9 bases between the two germline ends. Per the germline V gene, CDR1 is SGHRS and CDR2 is YFSETQ.

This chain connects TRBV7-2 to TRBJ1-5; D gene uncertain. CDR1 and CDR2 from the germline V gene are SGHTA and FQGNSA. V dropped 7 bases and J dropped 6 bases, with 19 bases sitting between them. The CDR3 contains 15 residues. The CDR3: CASIIGGGEAQPQHF. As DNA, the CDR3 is TGTGCCAGCATAATCGGAGGTGGGGAAGCTCAGCCCCAGCATTTT. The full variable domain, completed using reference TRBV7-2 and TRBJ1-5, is GAGVSQSPSNKVTEKGKDVELRCDPISGHTALYWYRQSLGQGLEFLIYFQGNSAPDKSGLPSDRFSAERTGGSVSTLTIQRTQQEDSAVYLCASIIGGGEAQPQHFGDGTRLSIL.

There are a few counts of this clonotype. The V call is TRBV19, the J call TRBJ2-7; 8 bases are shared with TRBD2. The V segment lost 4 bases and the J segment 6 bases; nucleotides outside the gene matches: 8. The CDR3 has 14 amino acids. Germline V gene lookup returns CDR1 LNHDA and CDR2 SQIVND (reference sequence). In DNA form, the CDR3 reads TGTGCCAGTAGTACAACCGGGGGGGCCTTCGAGCAGTACTTC. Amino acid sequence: CASSTTGGAFEQYF.

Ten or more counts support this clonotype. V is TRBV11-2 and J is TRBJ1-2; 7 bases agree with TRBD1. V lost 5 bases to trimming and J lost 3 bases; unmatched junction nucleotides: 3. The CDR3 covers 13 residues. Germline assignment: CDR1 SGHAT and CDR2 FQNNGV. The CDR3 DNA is TGTGCCAGCAGCCCGGGACAGTACTATGGCTACACCTTC. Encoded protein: CASSPGQYYGYTF.

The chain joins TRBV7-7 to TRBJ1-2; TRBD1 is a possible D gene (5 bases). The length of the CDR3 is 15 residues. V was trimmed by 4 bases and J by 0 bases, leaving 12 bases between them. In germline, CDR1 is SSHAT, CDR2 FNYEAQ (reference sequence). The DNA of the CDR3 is TGTGCCAGCAGCTCAACAGGCTCCACTAACTATGGCTACACCTTC. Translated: CASSSTGSTNYGYTF.

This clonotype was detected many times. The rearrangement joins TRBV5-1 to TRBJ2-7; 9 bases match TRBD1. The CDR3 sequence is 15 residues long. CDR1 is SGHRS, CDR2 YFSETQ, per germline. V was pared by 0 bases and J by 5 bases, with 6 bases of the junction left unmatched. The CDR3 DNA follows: TGCGCCAGCAGCTTGGGTGGGACAGGGTCCCACGAGCAGTACTTC. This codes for CASSLGGTGSHEQYF.

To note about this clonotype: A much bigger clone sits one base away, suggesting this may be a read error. The CDR3 bases are TGTGCCAGCAGCTTGCCGGGCCGCCAAGAGGGGGATAATGAAAAACTGTTTTTT. As protein: CASSLPGRQEGDNEKLFF. This chain connects TRBV7-9 to TRBJ1-4; D possibly corresponds to TRBD1 (6 bases). The CDR3 loop spans 18 amino acids. The germline CDR1 and CDR2 sequences are SEHNR and FQNEAQ (reference sequence). Deletions cut 3 bases from V and 4 bases from J, with 21 bases between. The variable domain in full, with the rest retrieved from reference TRBV7-9 and TRBJ1-4, is DTGVSQNPRHKITKRGQNVTFRCDPISEHNRLYWYRQTLGQGPEFLTYFQNEAQLEKSRLLSDRFSAERPKGSFSTLEIQRTEQGDSAMYLCASSLPGRQEGDNEKLFFGSGTQLSVL.

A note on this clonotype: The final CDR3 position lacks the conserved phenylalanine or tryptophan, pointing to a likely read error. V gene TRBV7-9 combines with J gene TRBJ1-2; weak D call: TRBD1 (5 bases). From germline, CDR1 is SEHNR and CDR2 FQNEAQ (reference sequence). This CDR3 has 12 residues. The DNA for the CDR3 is TGCGCCAGCAGCTGGGACAACTATGGCTACACCCTC. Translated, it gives CASSWDNYGYTL.

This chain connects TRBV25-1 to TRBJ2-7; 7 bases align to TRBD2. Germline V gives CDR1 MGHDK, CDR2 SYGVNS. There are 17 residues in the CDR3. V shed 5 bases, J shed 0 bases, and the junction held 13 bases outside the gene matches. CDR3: CASSPYFSTSLSYEQYF. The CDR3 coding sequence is TGTGCCAGCAGTCCCTACTTCTCGACTAGCCTCTCCTACGAGCAGTACTTC.

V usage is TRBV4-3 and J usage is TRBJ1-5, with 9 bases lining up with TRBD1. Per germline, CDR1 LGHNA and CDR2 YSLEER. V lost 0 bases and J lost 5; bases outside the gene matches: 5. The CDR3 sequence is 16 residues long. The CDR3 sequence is CASSQDLGQGDQPQHF. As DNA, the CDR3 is TGCGCCAGCAGCCAAGATTTGGGACAGGGCGATCAGCCCCAGCATTTT.

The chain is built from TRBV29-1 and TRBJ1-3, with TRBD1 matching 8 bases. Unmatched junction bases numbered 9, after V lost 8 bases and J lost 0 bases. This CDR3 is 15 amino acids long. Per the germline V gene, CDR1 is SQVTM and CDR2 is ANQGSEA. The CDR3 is CSLGQEWFSGNTIYF. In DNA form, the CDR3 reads TGCAGCTTGGGACAGGAGTGGTTCTCTGGAAACACCATATATTTT. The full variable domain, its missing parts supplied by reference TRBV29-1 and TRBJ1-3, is SAVISQKPSRDICQRGTSLTIQCQVDSQVTMMFWYRQQPGQSLTLIATANQGSEATYESGFVIDKFPISRPNLTFSTLTVSNMSPEDSSIYLCSLGQEWFSGNTIYFGEGSWLTVV.

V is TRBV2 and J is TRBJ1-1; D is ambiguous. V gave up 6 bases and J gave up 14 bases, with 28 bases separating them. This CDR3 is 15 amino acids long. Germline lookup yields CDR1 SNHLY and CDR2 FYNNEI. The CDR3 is CASRSGLAGYNEQFF. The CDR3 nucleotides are TGTGCCAGCAGGTCCGGACTAGCGGGGTACAATGAGCAGTTCTTT.

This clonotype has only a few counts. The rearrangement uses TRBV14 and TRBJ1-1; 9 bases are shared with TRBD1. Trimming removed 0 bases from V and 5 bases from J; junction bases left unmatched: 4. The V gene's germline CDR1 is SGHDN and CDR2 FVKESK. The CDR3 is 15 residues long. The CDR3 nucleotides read TGTGCCAGCAGCCAAGAGACAGGGGGTAGAACTGAAGCTTTCTTT. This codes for CASSQETGGRTEAFF. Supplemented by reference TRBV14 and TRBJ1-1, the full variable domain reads EAGVTQFPSHSVIEKGQTVTLRCDPISGHDNLYWYRRVMGKEIKFLLHFVKESKQDESGMPNNRFLAERTGGTYSTLKVQPAELEDSGVYFCASSQETGGRTEAFFGQGTRLTVV.

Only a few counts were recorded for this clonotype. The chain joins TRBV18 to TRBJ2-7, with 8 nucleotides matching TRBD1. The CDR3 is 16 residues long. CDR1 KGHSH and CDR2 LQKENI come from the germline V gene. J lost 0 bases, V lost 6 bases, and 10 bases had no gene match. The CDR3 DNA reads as TGTGCCAGCTCTCTGACAGGGGACTTGAGCTCCTACGAGCAGTACTTC. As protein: CASSLTGDLSSYEQYF.

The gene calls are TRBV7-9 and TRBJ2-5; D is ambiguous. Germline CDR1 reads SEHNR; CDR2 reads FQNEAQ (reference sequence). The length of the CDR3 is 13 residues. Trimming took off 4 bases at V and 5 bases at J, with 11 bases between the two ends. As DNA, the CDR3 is TGTGCCAGCAGCTCAGAGGACCGGGAGACCCAGTACTTC. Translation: CASSSEDRETQYF.